This TCR beta chain was sequenced in a study of T cells after yellow fever vaccination. About the study: Low-cell-number fractions were prepared with SMART-Seq v4 Ultra Low Input.

CDR3 length: 15 amino acids. Germline CDR1 MNHEY, CDR2 SVGAGI. V shed 6 bases and J shed 6 bases, with 20 bases lying between them. Broader study findings: Weaker overall was a secondary response that nonetheless peaked faster, on day 5 versus 15. The study re-detected most primary-vaccination clones after the booster (about 95% CD4, almost 90% CD8).

This clonotype showed up just a few times. The antigen is not known. The TCR cDNA carried a universal primer site and UMIs from 5'RACE template switching. In TCRdb, the 5' RACE reads were re-called with MiXCR into one record per CDR3 protein. The sample shows more than 80,000 distinct CDR3 sequences, around 5.5% of them seen only once. The chain uses TRBV6-5 and TRBJ1-1; no definite D call. The specimen was CD8+ T cells sorted from PBMCs, collected 10 days after the yellow fever booster vaccination. The origin of this receptor is a man in his late teens or twenties who received the YFV17D yellow fever vaccine. The CDR3 coding sequence is TGTGCCAGCAGCTCAGAACAGCTCGGTTTCTCTGAAGCTTTCTTT. Translated: CASSSEQLGFSEAFF.